This passage covers 20 T cell receptor beta chains from one sample sequenced in a study of OX40 agonist ivuxolimab in advanced cancers. Method: immunoSEQ multiplex PCR; TCRdb's copy keeps in-frame clones and lacks some. In the table there are about 58,000 clones, over 80% of which are singletons. This material consisted of CD4+ or CD8+ T cells sorted from blood, taken in a trial of the OX40 agonist ivuxolimab. The receptor set was obtained from an adult with an advanced solid tumor such as melanoma, head and neck, liver or kidney cancer.

This clone was seen a few times. The rearrangement links TRBV6-1 to TRBJ1-4; possible D gene TRBD1, 5 bases. The V gene lost 3 bases and the J gene lost 2 bases, with 10 bases spanning the gap. The CDR3 covers 15 residues. Germline loops: CDR1 MNHNS, CDR2 SASEGT. CDR3: CASSEGGTTNEKLFF. The CDR3 DNA sequence: TGTGCCAGCAGTGAGGGGGGTACGACTAATGAAAAACTGTTTTTT.

The V gene is TRBV11-1, the J gene TRBJ2-7; D perhaps matches TRBD2 (6 bases). The CDR3 sequence is 14 residues long. From germline, CDR1 is SGHAT and CDR2 FQDESV (reference sequence). V lost 3 bases and J lost 5, with 14 bases in between. CDR3 bases: TGTGCCAGCAGCTTTGGCACAGCGGGCGACGAGCAGTACTTC. It is translated as CASSFGTAGDEQYF.

This chain joins TRBV4-2 and TRBJ2-5; 9 nucleotides match TRBD2. Germline CDR1 and CDR2: LGHNA and YNFKEQ. The ends lost 1 base at V and 4 bases at J; junction bases unmatched: 7. This CDR3 is 16 amino acids long. Here the CDR3 reads CASSQGQRGALETQYF. The CDR3 nucleotides read TGTGCCAGCAGCCAAGGTCAGCGGGGGGCCCTAGAGACCCAGTACTTC.

The chain uses TRBV6-5 and TRBJ2-7, with D unresolved. Looked up from germline, CDR1 is MNHEY and CDR2 is SVGAGI. Trimming shortened V by 2 bases and J by 4 bases, and 18 bases separated the two germline ends. The CDR3 consists of 16 residues. The CDR3 spells CASSYLSGFSSYEQYF. Here the CDR3 DNA reads TGTGCCAGCAGTTACCTATCCGGGTTTTCATCGTACGAGCAGTACTTC.

This clone is a singleton in its sample. This chain uses TRBV6-6 with TRBJ1-2, with 8 nucleotides matching TRBD1. CDR1 is MNHNY and CDR2 is SVGAGI in the germline V gene (reference sequence). The CDR3 is 13 residues long. V trimming: 5 bases; J trimming: 5 bases; junction bases outside the gene matches: 4. Here the CDR3 DNA reads TGTGCCAGCAGTAGGGACAGGCCGTATGGCTACACCTTC. This gives the protein CASSRDRPYGYTF.

The chain combines TRBV30 with TRBJ2-2, with D unclear. Germline-derived CDR1 and CDR2 are GTSNPN and SVGIG (reference sequence). This CDR3 has 13 residues. V was clipped by 0 bases and J by 3 bases, with 5 bases between them. The chain's CDR3 is CAWSVGHTGELFF. For the CDR3, the DNA is TGTGCCTGGAGTGTAGGCCACACCGGGGAGCTGTTTTTT.

This clone appeared a few times. The rearrangement links TRBV7-6 to TRBJ2-3, with D maybe TRBD1 (7 bases). CDR1 is SGHVS and CDR2 is FNYEAQ in the germline V gene. V was clipped by 5 bases and J by 3 bases, with 21 bases between them. This CDR3 is built from 17 residues. In nucleotides, the CDR3 is TGTGCCAGCAGCGTTCGACAGGGAGGTTCGGCAACAGATACGCAGTATTTT. Residues: CASSVRQGGSATDTQYF.

V and J are TRBV28 and TRBJ2-3, with D perhaps being TRBD1 or TRBD2 (6 bases each). Looked up from germline, CDR1 is MDHEN and CDR2 is SYDVKM. Trimming removed 5 bases at V and 3 bases at J, with 12 bases between. The CDR3 contains 14 residues. The CDR3 DNA reads TGTGCCAGCAGTAGGGGGGCCAAGACAGATACGCAGTATTTT. This encodes CASSRGAKTDTQYF.

This sequence joins TRBV11-3 and TRBJ1-2, with TRBD1 as a possible D gene (5 bases). Looked up from germline, CDR1 is SGHNT and CDR2 is YENEEA. This CDR3 region has 13 residues. V gave up 4 bases and J gave up 6 bases, with 12 bases separating them. DNA of the CDR3: TGTGCCAGCAGCTCCCGGGGGTTGCATGGCTACACCTTC. Translation gives CASSSRGLHGYTF. The full variable domain, completed using reference TRBV11-3 and TRBJ1-2, is EAGVVQSPRYKIIEKKQPVAFWCNPISGHNTLYWYLQNLGQGPELLIRYENEEAVDDSQLPKDRFSAERLKGVDSTLKIQPAELGDSAVYLCASSSRGLHGYTFGSGTRLTVV.

The chain combines TRBV28 with TRBJ2-7; TRBD2 matches at 7 bases. J lost 5 bases, V lost 2 bases, and 12 bases had no gene match. Germline CDR1 MDHEN, CDR2 SYDVKM. The CDR3 spans 16 residues. The CDR3 DNA reads TGTGCCAGCAGTTTAGGGGGGGGAACACGAATAAACGAGCAGTACTTC. Protein sequence: CASSLGGGTRINEQYF. Full variable domain (rest looked up from reference TRBV28 and TRBJ2-7): DVKVTQSSRYLVKRTGEKVFLECVQDMDHENMFWYRQDPGLGLRLIYFSYDVKMKEKGDIPEGYSVSREKKERFSLILESASTNQTSMYLCASSLGGGTRINEQYFGPGTRLTVT.

A single count supports this clone. This chain joins TRBV7-9 and TRBJ2-2; 9 bases agree with TRBD2. The CDR3 has 17 residues. Trimming removed 1 base from V and 4 bases from J; junction bases left unmatched: 7. Germline CDR1 reads SEHNR; CDR2 reads FQNEAQ (reference sequence). The CDR3 region is CASSLVFQRGATGELFF. For the CDR3, the DNA is TGTGCCAGCAGCTTAGTTTTTCAGCGGGGGGCCACCGGGGAGCTGTTTTTT.

The V and J genes are TRBV2 and TRBJ1-2; 7 bases agree with TRBD1. The length of the CDR3 is 14 residues. V gave up 4 bases and J gave up 3 bases; unmatched junction bases: 5. Germline CDR1 and CDR2: SNHLY and FYNNEI. The CDR3, as DNA: TGTGCCAGCAGTGTTTCCAGGGGGGACTATGGCTACACCTTC. It encodes CASSVSRGDYGYTF. Full variable domain (outside the CDR3, taken from reference TRBV2 and TRBJ1-2): EPEVTQTPSHQVTQMGQEVILRCVPISNHLYFYWYRQILGQKVEFLVSFYNNEISEKSEIFDDQFSVERPDGSNFTLKIRSTKLEDSAMYFCASSVSRGDYGYTFGSGTRLTVV.

V usage is TRBV6-6 and J usage is TRBJ1-5; tentatively, D is TRBD1 (6 bases). V was clipped by 5 bases and J by 6 bases, with 20 bases between them. This CDR3 contains 16 residues. Germline CDR1 is MNHNY and CDR2 is SVGAGI (reference sequence). The CDR3 sequence: CASSPRGPGDGQPQHF. The CDR3 coding sequence is TGTGCCAGCAGTCCCCGGGGTCCAGGGGACGGTCAGCCCCAGCATTTT.

This chain connects TRBV18 to TRBJ2-3; 9 bases fit TRBD1. The junction had 4 bases not matched to a gene; V was cut back by 5 bases and J by 1 base. This CDR3 comprises 15 residues. From germline, CDR1 is KGHSH and CDR2 LQKENI. CDR3: CASSATGGGTDTQYF. Written as DNA, the CDR3 is TGTGCCAGCTCAGCGACAGGGGGAGGCACAGATACGCAGTATTTT.

CDR3 nucleotide sequence: TGTGCCAGCAGCTTAAGTGGGAATAATTCACCCCTCCACTTT. Encoded protein: CASSLSGNNSPLHF. V and J are TRBV11-3 and TRBJ1-6; D ambiguous. V was clipped by 2 bases and J by 5 bases, with 7 bases between them. Germline V gives CDR1 SGHNT, CDR2 YENEEA. CDR3 length: 14 amino acids.

The chain is built from TRBV6-1 and TRBJ1-2, with 10 bases identical to TRBD1. The J segment lost 2 bases and the V segment lost 6 bases, leaving 3 bases of the junction unmatched. Germline CDR1 reads MNHNS; CDR2 reads SASEGT. The length of the CDR3 is 14 residues. The CDR3 nucleotides read TGTGCCAGCAGGCCGGGACAGGGGAACTATGGCTACACCTTC. Its translation: CASRPGQGNYGYTF.

This clone was picked up one time. The J gene is TRBJ1-5, the V gene TRBV19; D remains unclear. Germline values: CDR1 LNHDA, CDR2 SQIVND (reference sequence). CDR3 length: 13 residues. V lost 10 bases to trimming and J lost 3 bases, with 13 bases between them. The CDR3 sequence is CATSGVVNQPQHF. DNA for the CDR3: TGTGCCACCAGTGGGGTAGTCAATCAGCCCCAGCATTTT. The full variable domain, completed using reference TRBV19 and TRBJ1-5, is DGGITQSPKYLFRKEGQNVTLSCEQNLNHDAMYWYRQDPGQGLRLIYYSQIVNDFQKGDIAEGYSVSREKKESFPLTVTSAQKNPTAFYLCATSGVVNQPQHFGDGTRLSIL.

This clone was found once. The chain combines TRBV7-3 with TRBJ2-6; TRBD1 aligns across 9 bases. After removal of 4 bases from V and 4 bases from J, the junction contained 8 bases not matched to a gene. This CDR3 spans 17 amino acids. The germline V gene encodes CDR1 SGHTA and CDR2 FQGTGA. The CDR3 DNA reads as TGTGCCAGCAGCTCCGGGACAGGGACTCCAGGGGCCAACGTCCTGACTTTC. Its protein product is CASSSGTGTPGANVLTF.

The chain's CDR3 is CASRQTQAGTEAFF. The CDR3 nucleotides are TGTGCCAGCAGACAGACCCAGGCTGGCACTGAAGCTTTCTTT. The chain joins TRBV6-6 to TRBJ1-1; D is unresolved. V lost 6 bases, J lost 4 bases, and 15 bases lay in between. Germline CDR1 is MNHNY and CDR2 is SVGAGI (reference sequence). The CDR3 length is 14 residues.

This sequence joins TRBV7-2 and TRBJ1-6, with D hard to call. CDR1 and CDR2 (germline): SGHTA, FQGNSA. CDR3 length: 13 residues. V was clipped by 7 bases and J by 7 bases, with 11 bases between them. In DNA form, the CDR3 reads TGTGCCAGCACCCCGCAAACAAATTCACCCCTCCACTTT. Translating gives CASTPQTNSPLHF.